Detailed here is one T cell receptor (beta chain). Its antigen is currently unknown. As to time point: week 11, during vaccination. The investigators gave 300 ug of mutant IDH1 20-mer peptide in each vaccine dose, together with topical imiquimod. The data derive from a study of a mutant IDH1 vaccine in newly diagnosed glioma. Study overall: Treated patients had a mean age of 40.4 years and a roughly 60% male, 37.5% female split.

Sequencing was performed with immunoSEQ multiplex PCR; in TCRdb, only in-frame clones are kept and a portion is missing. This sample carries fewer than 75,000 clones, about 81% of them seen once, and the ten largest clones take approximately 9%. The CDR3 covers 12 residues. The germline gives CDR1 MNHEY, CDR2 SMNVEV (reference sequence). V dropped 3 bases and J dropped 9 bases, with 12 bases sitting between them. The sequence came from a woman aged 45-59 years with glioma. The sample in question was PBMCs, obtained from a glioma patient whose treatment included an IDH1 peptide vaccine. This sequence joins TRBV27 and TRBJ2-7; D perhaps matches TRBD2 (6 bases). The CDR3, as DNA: TGTGCCAGCAGTTTTCCGGAGGGGAGGCAGTACTTC. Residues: CASSFPEGRQYF.